Here is one TCR beta chain with its context. This sample was taken from a study of blood T cell repertoires in COVID-19. The overall study: Samples taken during acute and convalescent COVID-19 were collected in the United States, Italy and Spain. In each case, the material was cDNA or gDNA derived from T cells, B-cell-depleted T cells, or PBMCs.

Source study methods: The authors estimated nucleated cell counts from reference gene primer amplification. The repertoire was sequenced with immunoSEQ multiplex PCR; TCRdb's copy has only in-frame clones and lacks some. V, J and clone size are those of that table, while D and trimming were read from the DNA. The sample lists 35,000 to 50,000 clones, around four fifths seen once, with roughly 6% in the top ten. Germline assignment: CDR1 SGHDT and CDR2 YYEEEE. The CDR3 runs to 15 residues. V shed 3 bases and J shed 1 base, with 13 bases lying between them. The receptor comes from a woman aged 80 or over with acute or convalescent COVID-19. The sequencing input was peripheral blood. The chain carries TRBV5-6 and TRBJ1-1; weak D call: TRBD1 (5 bases). This chain's CDR3 is CASSSTYTGNTEAFF. CDR3 DNA sequence: TGTGCCAGCAGCTCGACATATACAGGGAACACTGAAGCTTTCTTT.